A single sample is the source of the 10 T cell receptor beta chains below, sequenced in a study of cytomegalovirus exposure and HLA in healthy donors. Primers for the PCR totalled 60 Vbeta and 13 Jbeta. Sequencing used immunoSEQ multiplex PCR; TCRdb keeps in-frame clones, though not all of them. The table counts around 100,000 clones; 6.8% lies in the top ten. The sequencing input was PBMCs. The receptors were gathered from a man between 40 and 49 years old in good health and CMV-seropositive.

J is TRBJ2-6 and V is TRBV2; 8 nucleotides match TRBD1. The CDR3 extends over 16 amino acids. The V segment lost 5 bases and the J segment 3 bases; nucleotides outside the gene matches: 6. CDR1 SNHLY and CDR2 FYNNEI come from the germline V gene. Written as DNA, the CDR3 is TGTGCCAGCAGTCTTCAGGGGGCGCGTGGGGCCAACGTCCTGACTTTC. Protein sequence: CASSLQGARGANVLTF. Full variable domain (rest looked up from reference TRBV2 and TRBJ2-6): EPEVTQTPSHQVTQMGQEVILRCVPISNHLYFYWYRQILGQKVEFLVSFYNNEISEKSEIFDDQFSVERPDGSNFTLKIRSTKLEDSAMYFCASSLQGARGANVLTFGAGSRLTVL.

This chain's CDR3 is CASSNLQGIYGYTF. Written as DNA, the CDR3 is TGCGCCAGCAGCAACCTACAGGGTATCTATGGCTACACCTTC. The V call is TRBV4-1, the J call TRBJ1-2; D possibly corresponds to TRBD1 (6 bases). Looked up from germline, CDR1 is MGHRA and CDR2 is YSYEKL. Trimming removed 5 bases at V and 4 bases at J, with 14 bases between. The CDR3 sequence is 14 residues long.

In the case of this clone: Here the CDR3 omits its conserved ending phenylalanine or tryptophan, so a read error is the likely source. The CDR3 here is CASSARMGQGTEAFL. In DNA form, the CDR3 reads TGTGCCAGCAGCGCCCGGATGGGACAGGGGACTGAAGCTTTCCTT. The rearrangement links TRBV11-2 to TRBJ1-1; the match to TRBD1 covers 10 bases. V was pared by 5 bases and J by 5 bases, with 8 bases of the junction left unmatched. The CDR3 runs to 15 residues. Per the germline V gene, CDR1 is SGHAT and CDR2 is FQNNGV.

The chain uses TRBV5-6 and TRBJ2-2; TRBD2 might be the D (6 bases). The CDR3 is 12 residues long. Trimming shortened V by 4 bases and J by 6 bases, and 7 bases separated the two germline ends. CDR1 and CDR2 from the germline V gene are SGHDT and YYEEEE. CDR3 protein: CASSAGSGELFF. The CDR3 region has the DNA TGTGCCAGCAGCGCGGGGTCCGGGGAGCTGTTTTTT.

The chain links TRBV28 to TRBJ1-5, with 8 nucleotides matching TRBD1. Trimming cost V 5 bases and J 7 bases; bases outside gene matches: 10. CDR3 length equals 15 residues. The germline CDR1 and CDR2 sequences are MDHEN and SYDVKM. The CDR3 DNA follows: TGTGCCAGCAGTCCTAGCAGGGGGCTTAACCAGCCCCAGCATTTT. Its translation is CASSPSRGLNQPQHF. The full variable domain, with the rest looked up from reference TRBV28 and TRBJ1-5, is DVKVTQSSRYLVKRTGEKVFLECVQDMDHENMFWYRQDPGLGLRLIYFSYDVKMKEKGDIPEGYSVSREKKERFSLILESASTNQTSMYLCASSPSRGLNQPQHFGDGTRLSIL.

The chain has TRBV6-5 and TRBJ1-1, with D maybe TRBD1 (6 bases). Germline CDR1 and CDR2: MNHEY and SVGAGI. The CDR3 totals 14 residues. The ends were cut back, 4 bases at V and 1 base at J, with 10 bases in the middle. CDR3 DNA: TGTGCCAGCAGTTTCGACAGGTCGAACACTGAAGCTTTCTTT. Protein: CASSFDRSNTEAFF.

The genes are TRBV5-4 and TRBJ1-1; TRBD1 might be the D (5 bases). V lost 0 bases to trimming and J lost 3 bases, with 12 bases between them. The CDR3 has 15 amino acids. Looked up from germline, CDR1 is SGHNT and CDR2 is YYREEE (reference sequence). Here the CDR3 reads CASSLAKGPDTEAFF. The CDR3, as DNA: TGTGCCAGCAGCTTGGCCAAGGGGCCCGACACTGAAGCTTTCTTT. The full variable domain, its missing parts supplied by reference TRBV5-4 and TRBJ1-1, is ETGVTQSPTHLIKTRGQQVTLRCSSQSGHNTVSWYQQALGQGPQFIFQYYREEENGRGNFPPRFSGLQFPNYSSELNVNALELDDSALYLCASSLAKGPDTEAFFGQGTRLTVV.

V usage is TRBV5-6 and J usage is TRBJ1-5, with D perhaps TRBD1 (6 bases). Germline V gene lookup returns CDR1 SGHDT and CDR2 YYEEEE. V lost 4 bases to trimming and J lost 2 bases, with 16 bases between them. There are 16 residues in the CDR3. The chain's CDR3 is CASSQGGGRGNQPQHF. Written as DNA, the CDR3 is TGTGCCAGCAGCCAAGGGGGGGGCAGGGGCAATCAGCCCCAGCATTTT.

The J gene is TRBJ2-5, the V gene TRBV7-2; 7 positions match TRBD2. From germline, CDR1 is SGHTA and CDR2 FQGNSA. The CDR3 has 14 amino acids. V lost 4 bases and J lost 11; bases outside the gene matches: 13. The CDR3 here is CASSSPGLPKGQYF. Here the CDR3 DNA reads TGTGCCAGCAGCTCCCCGGGACTACCGAAAGGGCAGTACTTC.

The CDR3 DNA is TGTGCCAGCAGATCATACGTCGGGGAGAGCTCCTACGAGCAGTACTTC. It codes for CASRSYVGESSYEQYF. The rearrangement joins TRBV28 to TRBJ2-7; the D gene is possibly TRBD2 (5 bases). This CDR3 has 16 amino acids. V was pared by 6 bases and J by 0 bases, with 18 bases between. Germline CDR1 reads MDHEN; CDR2 reads SYDVKM.